Listed here are 24 T cell receptor beta chains from one sample, sequenced in a study of CD8 T cells in Susac syndrome. With random hexamers, reverse transcription was performed on roughly 0.5 to 1 ug of RNA. TCRdb reprocessed the immunoSEQ multiplex PCR reads with MiXCR, giving one entry per CDR3 protein. In the table there are about 210,000 distinct CDR3 sequences, nearly 97% of which are singletons. Source material: CD4+ T cells from PBMCs. The receptor source for this set is a human donor with multiple sclerosis.

The V gene is TRBV29-1, the J gene TRBJ2-1; 12 nucleotides line up with TRBD1. V shed 7 bases, J shed 8 bases, and the junction held 9 bases outside the gene matches. The V gene's germline CDR1 is SQVTM and CDR2 ANQGSEA. The CDR3 loop spans 14 amino acids. In nucleotides, the CDR3 is TGCAGCGCTAAGGGGGACAGGGGGCTCTATGAGCAGTTCTTC. It codes for CSAKGDRGLYEQFF.

V usage is TRBV7-3 and J usage is TRBJ2-1, with 7 positions matching TRBD1. The CDR3 extends over 15 amino acids. The junction had 9 bases not matched to a gene; V was cut back by 4 bases and J by 6 bases. Germline V CDR1 and CDR2: SGHTA, FQGTGA. The CDR3 region is CASSSSGTVINEQFF. For the CDR3, the DNA is TGTGCCAGCAGCTCGTCCGGGACAGTGATCAATGAGCAGTTCTTC.

The chain combines TRBV3-1 with TRBJ2-7; TRBD2 matches at 12 bases. V shed 4 bases and J 7 bases; nucleotides not matched to a gene: 14. This CDR3 has 17 amino acids. Germline loops: CDR1 LGHDT, CDR2 YNNKEL (reference sequence). CDR3: CASSPRLRLAGVWEQYF. CDR3 in DNA: TGTGCCAGCAGCCCACGACTGAGACTAGCGGGAGTCTGGGAGCAGTACTTC.

V usage is TRBV14 and J usage is TRBJ2-5; D possibly uses TRBD1 or TRBD2 (7 bases each). The CDR3 totals 13 residues. V was shortened by 4 bases and J by 10 bases, with 16 bases between the two germline ends. CDR1 and CDR2 (germline): SGHDN, FVKESK. The CDR3 protein is CASSPGGAVGQYF. CDR3 DNA: TGTGCCAGCAGCCCAGGGGGGGCGGTCGGCCAGTACTTC.

This chain connects TRBV29-1 to TRBJ2-1; 11 nucleotides match TRBD2. Trimming removed 1 base from V and 0 bases from J; junction bases left unmatched: 8. The CDR3 has 18 residues. The germline V gene encodes CDR1 SQVTM and CDR2 ANQGSEA. The CDR3 bases are TGCAGCGTTGAAGGTCTAGCGGGGGGTAGTAGCTCCTACAATGAGCAGTTCTTC. Its protein is CSVEGLAGGSSSYNEQFF.

The chain links TRBV29-1 to TRBJ2-4; TRBD1 aligns across 10 bases. J was trimmed by 0 bases and V by 6 bases; bases with no gene match: 14. This CDR3 is built from 18 residues. CDR1 and CDR2 from the germline V gene are SQVTM and ANQGSEA. CDR3 bases: TGCAGCGTCTCAGTGGGGACAGGGGATGTCAGAGCCAAAAACATTCAGTACTTC. Its translation is CSVSVGTGDVRAKNIQYF.

The chain carries TRBV11-2 and TRBJ2-1; 7 bases are a match to TRBD1. The CDR3 totals 14 residues. V trimming: 4 bases; J trimming: 5 bases; junction bases outside the gene matches: 5. The germline gives CDR1 SGHAT, CDR2 FQNNGV. The CDR3 DNA reads as TGTGCCAGCAGCTCGACAGGGCCTGACAATGAGCAGTTCTTC. The encoded protein is CASSSTGPDNEQFF.

This sequence joins TRBV3-1 and TRBJ2-5; D is possibly TRBD1 (5 bases). This CDR3 has 14 amino acids. Germline V gene sequence: CDR1 LGHDT, CDR2 YNNKEL (reference sequence). Between the trimmed V and J ends, which lost 0 bases and 2 bases, there was a span of 7 bases. In DNA, the CDR3 is TGTGCCAGCAGCCAAGAAGACAGACAAGAGACCCAGTACTTC. It yields the protein CASSQEDRQETQYF.

This chain joins TRBV14 and TRBJ2-1; 7 bases fit TRBD2. This CDR3 spans 14 amino acids. V trimming: 1 base; J trimming: 7 bases; junction bases outside the gene matches: 4. The germline CDR1 and CDR2 sequences are SGHDN and FVKESK. CDR3 bases: TGTGCCAGCAGCCAAGGGACTAGTGCGAATGAGCAGTTCTTC. Translation: CASSQGTSANEQFF.

The genes are TRBV5-1 and TRBJ2-4; a possible D gene is TRBD1 (6 bases). The germline V gene has CDR1 SGHRS and CDR2 YFSETQ. The CDR3 consists of 14 residues. Trimming took 1 base from V and 9 from J, leaving 14 bases between them. In DNA form, the CDR3 reads TGCGCCAGCAGCTTGTTACAGGGTCAAGTCATTCAGTACTTC. It yields the protein CASSLLQGQVIQYF.

The chain employs TRBV9 and TRBJ2-1, with D perhaps matching TRBD1 or TRBD2 (5 bases each). CDR1 is SGDLS, CDR2 YYNGEE, per germline. Trimming left V 0 bases short and J 2 bases short, with 9 bases between. This CDR3 comprises 15 residues. The CDR3 protein is CASSVVSGPYNEQFF. The CDR3 nucleotides are TGTGCCAGCAGCGTAGTTTCGGGGCCCTACAATGAGCAGTTCTTC. Complete variable domain (other parts from reference TRBV9 and TRBJ2-1): DSGVTQTPKHLITATGQRVTLRCSPRSGDLSVYWYQQSLDQGLQFLIQYYNGEERAKGNILERFSAQQFPDLHSELNLSSLELGDSALYFCASSVVSGPYNEQFFGPGTRLTVL.

This clonotype was observed a few times. The chain combines TRBV6-6 with TRBJ2-5; D gene unclear. This CDR3 comprises 12 residues. Trimming pared 4 bases from V and 1 base from J, leaving 4 bases between. The V gene's germline CDR1 is MNHNY and CDR2 SVGAGI (reference sequence). CDR3 amino acids: CASSLSQETQYF. For the CDR3, the DNA is TGTGCCAGCAGTTTGTCCCAAGAGACCCAGTACTTC.

The chain joins TRBV28 to TRBJ2-7; D gene ambiguous. Trimming removed 3 bases at V and 2 bases at J, with 8 bases between. The CDR3 sequence is 13 residues long. CDR1 is MDHEN, CDR2 SYDVKM, per germline. CDR3 in amino acids: CASSLGSTYEQYF. The CDR3 nucleotides are TGTGCCAGCAGTTTGGGATCCACCTACGAGCAGTACTTC.

The chain combines TRBV20-1 with TRBJ2-3; either TRBD1 or TRBD2 may supply D (5 bases each). CDR3 length equals 12 residues. Trimming removed 7 bases from V and 2 bases from J, with 10 bases in between. From germline, CDR1 is DFQATT and CDR2 SNEGSKA (reference sequence). CDR3 sequence: CSGWGNTDTQYF. The CDR3 region has the DNA TGCAGTGGATGGGGGAACACAGATACGCAGTATTTT.

This clonotype was detected only once. At one end the junction does not follow the germline gene, possibly because of a read error. The chain couples TRBV20-1 to TRBJ2-3, with a weak D call TRBD1 (6 bases). The CDR3 sequence is 14 residues long. CDR1 is DFQATT, CDR2 SNEGSKA, per germline (reference sequence). This chain's CDR3 is CSARGTTSTDTQYF. CDR3 DNA sequence: TGCAGTGCAAGAGGGACAACTAGCACAGATACGCAGTATTTT.

The chain links TRBV3-1 to TRBJ2-7, with D possibly being TRBD1 (7 bases). The germline V gene encodes CDR1 LGHDT and CDR2 YNNKEL (reference sequence). V lost 4 bases and J lost 2, with 15 bases in between. The CDR3 has 15 residues. The CDR3 DNA reads TGTGCCAGCAGCCCACGGAGGGACAGAGCCTACGAGCAGTACTTC. Protein sequence: CASSPRRDRAYEQYF.

The CDR3 DNA reads as TGTGCCACCAGCAGGGACAGGGGTTTGGGCACTGAAGCTTTCTTT. Translating gives CATSRDRGLGTEAFF. This sequence joins TRBV15 and TRBJ1-1; 9 bases align to TRBD1. The V gene's germline CDR1 is LNHNV and CDR2 YYDKDF (reference sequence). With V trimmed by 3 bases and J by 4 bases, 6 bases remained unmatched. The CDR3 sequence is 15 residues long.

The V call is TRBV29-1, the J call TRBJ1-2; no reliable D call. The CDR3 totals 13 residues. Per germline, CDR1 SQVTM and CDR2 ANQGSEA. Trimming pared 3 bases from V and 0 bases from J, leaving 8 bases between. Written as DNA, the CDR3 is TGCAGCGTTGAGGCAGTAGCTAACTATGGCTACACCTTC. Translating it yields CSVEAVANYGYTF.

The chain recombines TRBV5-1 with TRBJ2-7, with 10 positions matching TRBD2. Germline lookup yields CDR1 SGHRS and CDR2 YFSETQ. J was trimmed by 3 bases and V by 4 bases; bases with no gene match: 4. The CDR3 spans 14 residues. CDR3 residues: CASSKGTSDYEQYF. CDR3 coding DNA: TGCGCCAGCAGCAAAGGGACTAGCGACTACGAGCAGTACTTC.

The CDR3 loop is CASSAVLAGAYNEQFF. CDR3 bases: TGTGCCAGCAGCGCGGTACTAGCGGGGGCCTACAATGAGCAGTTCTTC. V gene TRBV5-4 combines with J gene TRBJ2-1, with 11 bases aligning to TRBD2. CDR3 length: 16 residues. The V and J ends lost 4 bases and 2 bases, in that order; junction bases with no gene match: 5. Germline V lookup: CDR1 SGHNT, CDR2 YYREEE (reference sequence).

DNA for the CDR3: TGCAGTGCCATCTATAGAGACCTACAGCAGTTCTTC. Translation gives CSAIYRDLQQFF. This chain uses TRBV20-1 with TRBJ2-1; D gene uncertain. Germline V gene sequence: CDR1 DFQATT, CDR2 SNEGSKA (reference sequence). The CDR3 is 12 residues long. Trimming stripped 6 bases from V and 11 bases from J, with 17 bases between.

This clonotype was counted once. This chain connects TRBV23-1 to TRBJ1-2, with D possibly TRBD1 on 6 matching bases. TRBV23-1 is placed among ORFs of uncertain function. The ends were cut back, 4 bases at V and 4 bases at J, with 19 bases in the middle. The CDR3 runs 16 residues. CDR3 in DNA: TGCGCCAGCAGTCCCCCGGGCGGAGGGGGAGTCTATGGCTACACCTTC. Translation gives CASSPPGGGGVYGYTF.

This clonotype was observed a few times. The chain carries TRBV5-1 and TRBJ2-7; possibly TRBD2 for D (5 bases). Deletions cut 0 bases from V and 4 bases from J, with 5 bases between. The V gene's germline CDR1 is SGHRS and CDR2 YFSETQ. This CDR3 comprises 12 residues. The CDR3 is CASSLGEYEQYF. The CDR3 DNA is TGCGCCAGCAGCTTGGGGGAGTACGAGCAGTACTTC.

The chain links TRBV9 to TRBJ2-1, with D tentatively TRBD2 (6 bases). Deletions cut 3 bases from V and 9 bases from J, with 19 bases between. Germline CDR1 is SGDLS and CDR2 is YYNGEE. CDR3 length: 15 residues. The CDR3 sequence is CASSAGTLGRVEQFF. The CDR3 DNA reads TGTGCCAGCAGCGCCGGGACTTTGGGGCGGGTTGAGCAGTTCTTC.